What follows are 24 T cell receptor beta chains derived from one specimen sequenced in a study of cytomegalovirus exposure and HLA in healthy donors. Generated by immunoSEQ multiplex PCR, the TCRdb table keeps only in-frame clones and is missing some. This sample has 150,000 to 200,000 clones, with approximately 81% found just once. Sequenced sample: PBMCs. The source is a young man in good health and CMV-seropositive.

The genes are TRBV28 and TRBJ2-3; D is unresolved. V was trimmed by 2 bases and J by 4 bases, leaving 4 bases between them. The CDR3 loop spans 12 amino acids. CDR1 is MDHEN, CDR2 SYDVKM, per germline. The CDR3 spells CASSLGADTQYF. The CDR3 nucleotides read TGTGCCAGCAGTTTAGGAGCAGATACGCAGTATTTT.

The V call is TRBV11-3, the J call TRBJ2-3; TRBD2 matches 9 bases. The V gene's germline CDR1 is SGHNT and CDR2 YENEEA. The junction had 9 bases not matched to a gene; V was cut back by 5 bases and J by 6 bases. This CDR3 is built from 15 residues. The CDR3 region has the DNA TGTGCCAGCAGCCCGGGACTAGCCGGCGGGGATACGCAGTATTTT. This sequence encodes CASSPGLAGGDTQYF.

The J gene is TRBJ2-7, the V gene TRBV4-1; tentative D call: TRBD2 (6 bases). Per the germline V gene, CDR1 is MGHRA and CDR2 is YSYEKL. V was shortened by 0 bases and J by 4 bases, with 16 bases between the two germline ends. This CDR3 has 16 amino acids. CDR3 protein: CASSQERDRSGYEQYF. In DNA, the CDR3 is TGCGCCAGCAGCCAAGAAAGGGACCGTAGCGGATACGAGCAGTACTTC.

The rearrangement links TRBV29-1 to TRBJ2-7; D ambiguous. CDR1 and CDR2 from the germline V gene are SQVTM and ANQGSEA. The V gene lost 2 bases and the J gene lost 5 bases, with 13 bases spanning the gap. The CDR3 contains 13 residues. In DNA, the CDR3 is TGCAGCGTTGAAAAGACGTTGGGCAACGAGCAGTACTTC. Protein product: CSVEKTLGNEQYF.

This clone appeared once. V gene TRBV9 combines with J gene TRBJ1-4, with 8 nucleotides matching TRBD1. The CDR3 is 15 residues long. Germline assignment: CDR1 SGDLS and CDR2 YYNGEE. The V and J ends lost 4 bases and 7 bases, in that order; junction bases with no gene match: 9. The CDR3 DNA reads TGTGCCAGCAGCCCACGACAGGGGTCGGTTGAAAAACTGTTTTTT. Translating gives CASSPRQGSVEKLFF.

The rearrangement joins TRBV29-1 to TRBJ2-7, with D possibly TRBD1 on 6 matching bases. Germline values: CDR1 SQVTM, CDR2 ANQGSEA. The CDR3 covers 13 residues. Trimming removed 1 base at V and 2 bases at J, with 9 bases between. For the CDR3, the DNA is TGCAGCGTTGAAGGACAGGCCGCCTACGAGCAGTACTTC. This translates into CSVEGQAAYEQYF.

The chain is built from TRBV28 and TRBJ1-1; D uncertain. Trimming left V 5 bases short and J 0 bases short, with 7 bases between. Germline values: CDR1 MDHEN, CDR2 SYDVKM. This CDR3 has 13 amino acids. The CDR3 DNA is TGTGCCAGCAGTCTACCCATGAACACTGAAGCTTTCTTT. Translating gives CASSLPMNTEAFF.

The gene calls are TRBV29-1 and TRBJ2-5; 12 positions agree with TRBD2. The CDR3 totals 12 residues. With 4 bases clipped from V and 10 bases from J, the junction kept 4 bases outside the gene matches. Germline V lookup: CDR1 SQVTM, CDR2 ANQGSEA. The CDR3 DNA sequence: TGCAGCGTTGCTAGCGGGGGGGCAATCCAGTACTTC. This sequence encodes CSVASGGAIQYF.

This chain links TRBV19 with TRBJ1-5, with D unclear. Germline-derived CDR1 and CDR2 are LNHDA and SQIVND (reference sequence). There are 15 residues in the CDR3. V was pared by 6 bases and J by 1 base, with 13 bases between. The CDR3 DNA reads as TGTGCCAGTAGATCCGCCCCTGGCAGCAATCAGCCCCAGCATTTT. It codes for CASRSAPGSNQPQHF.

The chain recombines TRBV7-8 with TRBJ1-4, with 7 bases identical to TRBD1. Losses at the gene ends were 1 base for V and 3 bases for J; bases not matched to a gene: 2. Per germline, CDR1 SGHVS and CDR2 FQNEAQ. This CDR3 is 15 amino acids long. The CDR3 DNA reads as TGTGCCAGCAGCTTAGACAGGGGTGCTAATGAAAAACTGTTTTTT. It specifies CASSLDRGANEKLFF.

V usage is TRBV7-9 and J usage is TRBJ2-3, with 10 bases identical to TRBD2. V dropped 4 bases and J dropped 5; count of bases not matched to a gene: 9. The CDR3 spans 16 residues. From germline, CDR1 is SEHNR and CDR2 FQNEAQ (reference sequence). In DNA, the CDR3 is TGTGCCAGCAGCTCACGGACTAGCGGATCAAAAGATACGCAGTATTTT. Amino acid sequence: CASSSRTSGSKDTQYF.

The J gene is TRBJ2-7, the V gene TRBV7-9; 10 positions agree with TRBD2. Trimming at V came to 1 base and at J to 4 bases, leaving 7 bases not matched to a gene. CDR3 length equals 16 residues. Germline values: CDR1 SEHNR, CDR2 FQNEAQ (reference sequence). The CDR3 region has the DNA TGTGCCAGCAGCTTAGTAAGCGGGAGGGGATCATACGAGCAGTACTTC. It specifies CASSLVSGRGSYEQYF.

This chain's CDR3 is CASSASSGSPLPYTQYF. The CDR3 nucleotides read TGTGCCAGCAGTGCGTCTAGCGGGAGCCCCTTACCCTATACGCAGTATTTT. This chain uses TRBV2 with TRBJ2-3, with 10 bases aligning to TRBD2. Germline lookup yields CDR1 SNHLY and CDR2 FYNNEI. CDR3 length equals 17 residues. Losses at the gene ends were 4 bases for V and 7 bases for J; bases not matched to a gene: 14.

The chain has TRBV30 and TRBJ2-5; 9 bases align to TRBD2. Germline V gene sequence: CDR1 GTSNPN, CDR2 SVGIG (reference sequence). This CDR3 is 12 amino acids long. V dropped 5 bases and J dropped 6; count of bases not matched to a gene: 4. The CDR3 nucleotides are TGTGCCTGGTCGAGCGGGGGGAAGACCCAGTACTTC. It codes for CAWSSGGKTQYF.

The CDR3 DNA reads TGTGCCAGCAGCATAACGGGAGTGGCCGAGCAGTACTTC. Translating gives CASSITGVAEQYF. The J gene is TRBJ2-7, the V gene TRBV9, with D possibly being TRBD2 (6 bases). Trimming cost V 4 bases and J 6 bases, with 14 bases left between them. Germline V gene lookup returns CDR1 SGDLS and CDR2 YYNGEE. CDR3 length: 13 amino acids. Drawing the rest from reference TRBV9 and TRBJ2-7, the complete variable domain is DSGVTQTPKHLITATGQRVTLRCSPRSGDLSVYWYQQSLDQGLQFLIQYYNGEERAKGNILERFSAQQFPDLHSELNLSSLELGDSALYFCASSITGVAEQYFGPGTRLTVT.

CDR3 coding DNA: TGTGCCAGCAGCTTGCCCCTAGCGGGGGGAGAGACCCAGTACTTC. This gives the protein CASSLPLAGGETQYF. The V and J genes are TRBV7-9 and TRBJ2-5, with 11 bases fitting TRBD2. From germline, CDR1 is SEHNR and CDR2 FQNEAQ (reference sequence). V trimming: 3 bases; J trimming: 4 bases; junction bases outside the gene matches: 4. The CDR3 runs 15 residues.

The chain carries TRBV4-3 and TRBJ2-7, with D tentatively TRBD1 (5 bases). The V end lost 0 bases, the J end lost 6 bases, and 9 bases lay between the germline ends. This CDR3 has 13 residues. Germline V gives CDR1 LGHNA, CDR2 YSLEER. The CDR3 here is CASSQDKGFEQYF. In DNA form, the CDR3 reads TGCGCCAGCAGCCAAGATAAGGGGTTCGAGCAGTACTTC.

CDR3 in amino acids: CASSYGTGTYEQYF. For the CDR3, the DNA is TGCGCCAGCAGCTACGGGACAGGGACCTACGAGCAGTACTTC. The chain employs TRBV5-1 and TRBJ2-7, with 9 nucleotides matching TRBD1. Germline V gives CDR1 SGHRS, CDR2 YFSETQ. After removal of 3 bases from V and 2 bases from J, the junction contained 3 bases not matched to a gene. The CDR3 has 14 amino acids.

The chain carries TRBV7-3 and TRBJ2-3, with 7 bases identical to TRBD1. Germline CDR1 and CDR2: SGHTA and FQGTGA. The CDR3 covers 14 residues. V trimming: 5 bases; J trimming: 6 bases; junction bases outside the gene matches: 8. The CDR3 DNA sequence: TGTGCCAGCAGCGACAGGACAGGATCGGATACGCAGTATTTT. It is translated as CASSDRTGSDTQYF. Full variable domain (missing parts from reference TRBV7-3 and TRBJ2-3): GAGVSQTPSNKVTEKGKYVELRCDPISGHTALYWYRQSLGQGPEFLIYFQGTGAADDSGLPNDRFFAVRPEGSVSTLKIQRTERGDSAVYLCASSDRTGSDTQYFGPGTRLTVL.

This chain uses TRBV11-3 with TRBJ2-7; 12 nucleotides agree with TRBD1. CDR1 and CDR2 (germline): SGHNT, YENEEA. This CDR3 has 14 residues. The J segment lost 7 bases and the V segment lost 3 bases, leaving 4 bases of the junction unmatched. The CDR3 DNA is TGTGCCAGCAGCTTGGGACAGGGGGCGGGAGAGCAGTACTTC. Its translation is CASSLGQGAGEQYF.

The V and J genes are TRBV29-1 and TRBJ1-1; 7 positions match TRBD1. J gave up 0 bases and V 7 bases, and 11 bases lay outside the gene matches. Germline V gene sequence: CDR1 SQVTM, CDR2 ANQGSEA. There are 15 residues in the CDR3. CDR3 region: CSGAGTDLLNTEAFF. In DNA form, the CDR3 reads TGCAGCGGAGCCGGGACAGATCTTTTGAACACTGAAGCTTTCTTT.

The chain recombines TRBV19 with TRBJ1-5; D perhaps matches TRBD1 (5 bases). The length of the CDR3 is 13 residues. With 6 bases removed from V and 3 bases from J, the gap between germline ends came to 9 bases. Looked up from germline, CDR1 is LNHDA and CDR2 is SQIVND (reference sequence). The CDR3 sequence: CASRRQSNQPQHF. The CDR3 coding sequence is TGTGCCAGTAGGAGACAGTCCAATCAGCCCCAGCATTTT.

V is TRBV7-3 and J is TRBJ2-2, with 9 bases identical to TRBD1. CDR3 length: 13 residues. The V gene's germline CDR1 is SGHTA and CDR2 FQGTGA. With 10 bases clipped from V and 7 bases from J, the junction kept 7 bases outside the gene matches. The CDR3 nucleotides are TGTGCCACACGGACAGGGGAGATCGGGGAGCTGTTTTTT. Its protein is CATRTGEIGELFF. Drawing the rest from reference TRBV7-3 and TRBJ2-2, the complete variable domain is GAGVSQTPSNKVTEKGKYVELRCDPISGHTALYWYRQSLGQGPEFLIYFQGTGAADDSGLPNDRFFAVRPEGSVSTLKIQRTERGDSAVYLCATRTGEIGELFFGEGSRLTVL.

The rearrangement links TRBV28 to TRBJ1-6; the D gene is possibly TRBD1 (5 bases). Germline V CDR1 and CDR2: MDHEN, SYDVKM. Trimming took off 5 bases at V and 5 bases at J, with 16 bases between the two ends. This CDR3 has 16 residues. The chain's CDR3 is CASSTSDSLNNSPLHF. CDR3 nucleotides: TGTGCCAGCAGTACCAGTGACAGCTTGAATAATTCACCCCTCCACTTT.